This T cell receptor (beta chain) is drawn from a study of cytomegalovirus exposure and HLA in healthy donors. The germline V and J ends were trimmed by 4 bases and 1 base, with 7 bases remaining between them. The CDR3 contains 13 residues. CDR1 is ENHRY and CDR2 is SYGVKD in the germline V gene. The primer mix had 60 Vbeta and 13 Jbeta primers. Profiled with immunoSEQ multiplex PCR; TCRdb holds only in-frame clones, not every one. This sample has about 75,000 clones, with approximately 78% found just once. Sequenced material: PBMCs. This receptor was obtained from a man between 18 and 29 years old in good health and CMV-seronegative. This chain uses TRBV10-3 with TRBJ2-5; D uncertain. CDR3 DNA: TGTGCCATCAGTGGTACAAGCCAAGAGACCCAGTACTTC. The encoded protein is CAISGTSQETQYF.